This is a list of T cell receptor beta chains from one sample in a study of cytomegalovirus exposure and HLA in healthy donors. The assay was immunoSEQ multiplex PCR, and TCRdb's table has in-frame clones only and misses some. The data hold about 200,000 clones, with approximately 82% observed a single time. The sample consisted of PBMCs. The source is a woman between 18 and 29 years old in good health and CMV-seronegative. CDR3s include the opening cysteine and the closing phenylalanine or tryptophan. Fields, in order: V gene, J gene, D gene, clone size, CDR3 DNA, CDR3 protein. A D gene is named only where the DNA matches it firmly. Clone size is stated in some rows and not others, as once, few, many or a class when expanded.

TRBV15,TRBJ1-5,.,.,TGTGCCACCCAAGGAGGCAATCAGCCCCAGCATTTT,CATQGGNQPQHF
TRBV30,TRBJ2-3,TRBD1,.,TGTGCCTGGGGCTCCGGGACAGGGACAGATACGCAGTATTTT,CAWGSGTGTDTQYF
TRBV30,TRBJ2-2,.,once,TGTGCCTGGAGTGTCTTACCCGAGGAGGGAGAGAACACCGGGGAGCTGTTTTTT,CAWSVLPEEGENTGELFF
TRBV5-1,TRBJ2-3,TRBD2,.,TGCGCCAGCAGCTTGGGTAGCGGGAGAGATACGCAGTATTTT,CASSLGSGRDTQYF
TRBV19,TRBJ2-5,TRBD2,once,TGTGCCAGTAGCCTATTCCTAGCGGGCCGGGATCAAGAGACCCAGTACTTC,CASSLFLAGRDQETQYF
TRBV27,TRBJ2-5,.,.,TGTGCCAGCAGTCTCAGGGTGGGGGAGACCCAGTACTTC,CASSLRVGETQYF
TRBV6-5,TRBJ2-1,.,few,TGTGCCAGCAGGTCGGGACAAGCCTACAATGAGCAGTTCTTC,CASRSGQAYNEQFF
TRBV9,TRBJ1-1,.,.,TGTGCCAGCAGCGTAGATCGGGGGGACTCTGAAGCTTTCTTT,CASSVDRGDSEAFF
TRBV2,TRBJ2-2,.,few,TGTGCCAGCAGTGTTAACAGGGAAACCGGGGAGCTGTTTTTT,CASSVNRETGELFF
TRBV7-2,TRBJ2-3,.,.,TGTGCCAGCAGCATAAGCACAGATACGCAGTATTTT,CASSISTDTQYF
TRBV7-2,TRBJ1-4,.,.,TGTGCCAGCAGCTTAGGAAGACAGGAGTCTAATGAAAAACTGTTTTTT,CASSLGRQESNEKLFF
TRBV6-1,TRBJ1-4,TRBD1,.,TGTGCCAGCAGTGAATCATATGGGACAGGGTTATTGAATAAAAAACTGTTTTTT,CASSESYGTGLLNKKLFF
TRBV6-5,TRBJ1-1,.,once,TGTGCCAGCAGACTCTCCGAGTCTGAAGCTTTCTTT,CASRLSESEAFF
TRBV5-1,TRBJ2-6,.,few,TGCGCCAGCAGCTTGGGTCCCAGGGCCGGGGCCAACGTCCTGACTTTC,CASSLGPRAGANVLTF
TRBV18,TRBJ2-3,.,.,TGTGCCAGCTCACCACGACGGCAGGGAACAGATACGCAGTATTTT,CASSPRRQGTDTQYF
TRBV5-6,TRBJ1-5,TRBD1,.,TGTGCCAGCAGCTTCACAGGGGGCGCGAATCAGCCCCAGCATTTT,CASSFTGGANQPQHF
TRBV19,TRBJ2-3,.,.,TGTGCCAGTAGTGTAGATCTAGCCCCAGATACGCAGTATTTT,CASSVDLAPDTQYF
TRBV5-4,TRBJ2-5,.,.,TGTGCCAGCAGACCAGGGGAAGAAGAGACCCAGTACTTC,CASRPGEEETQYF
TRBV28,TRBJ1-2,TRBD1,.,TGTGCCAGCAGTTTACCCCTCCGGACAGGGGTGCGCGACGGCTACACCTTC,CASSLPLRTGVRDGYTF
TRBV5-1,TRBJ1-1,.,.,TGCGCCAGCAGCTCGCTTTCCGGGGGGCTGAACACTGAAGCTTTCTTT,CASSSLSGGLNTEAFF
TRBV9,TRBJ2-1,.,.,TGTGCCAGCAGCCAGAGCGGTAGCTCCTACAATGAGCAGTTCTTC,CASSQSGSSYNEQFF
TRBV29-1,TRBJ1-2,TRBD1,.,TGCAGCGGCGCCATGGGACAGGGGCCCATCTATGGCTACACCTTC,CSGAMGQGPIYGYTF
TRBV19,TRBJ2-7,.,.,TGTGCCAGTAGTATAGATGGTGGCGGCTACGAGCAGTACTTC,CASSIDGGGYEQYF
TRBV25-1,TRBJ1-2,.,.,TGTGCTTCAACAGGGTGGCGGGGCTACACCTTC,CASTGWRGYTF
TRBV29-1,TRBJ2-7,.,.,TGCAGCGTCTCTCTGGAGAAGTACGAGCAGTACTTC,CSVSLEKYEQYF
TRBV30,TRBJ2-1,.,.,TGTGCCTGGAGCCCCCGGGACTGGTACAATGAGCAGTTCTTC,CAWSPRDWYNEQFF
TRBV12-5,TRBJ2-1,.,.,TGTGCTAGTGGTTTGAGTCTTGGACGGGGAAATGAGCAGTTCTTC,CASGLSLGRGNEQFF
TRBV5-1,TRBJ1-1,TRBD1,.,TGCGCCAGCAGCGGAGGACAGGGCCAGATGAACACTGAAGCTTTCTTT,CASSGGQGQMNTEAFF
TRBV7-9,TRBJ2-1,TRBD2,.,TGTGCCAGCAGCTTTGCATTTAGCGGGAGCCTAACCAATGAGCAGTTCTTC,CASSFAFSGSLTNEQFF
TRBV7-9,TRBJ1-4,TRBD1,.,TGTGCCAGCAGCCCTTGGGACAGCCTCAATGAAAAACTGTTTTTT,CASSPWDSLNEKLFF
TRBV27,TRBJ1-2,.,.,TGTGCCAGCGGCGGGGCTTCCTATGGCTACACCTTC,CASGGASYGYTF
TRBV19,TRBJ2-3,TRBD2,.,TGTGCCAGTAGTATTATCGGGACTAGCTTTACGAAAGATACGCAGTATTTT,CASSIIGTSFTKDTQYF
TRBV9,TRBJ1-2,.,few,TGTGCCAGCAGCGTAGGGCACTCGGGCTATGGCTACACCTTC,CASSVGHSGYGYTF
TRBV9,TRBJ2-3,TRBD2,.,TGTGCCAGCAGCGCCACCGGGACTACCACAGATACGCAGTATTTT,CASSATGTTTDTQYF
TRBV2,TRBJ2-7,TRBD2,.,TGTGCCAAAGGCCTAGCGGCCTACGAGCAGTACTTC,CAKGLAAYEQYF
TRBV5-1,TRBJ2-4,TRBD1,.,TGCGCCAGCAGCGGGACAGGAAACATTCAGTACTTC,CASSGTGNIQYF
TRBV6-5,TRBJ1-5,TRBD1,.,TGTGCCAGCAGTTACTCGAGACAGGGGTTGGGTTGGTCCCAGCATTTT,CASSYSRQGLGWSQHF
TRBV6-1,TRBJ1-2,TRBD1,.,TGTGCCAGCAGTGCGGGGGACAGCTACTATGGCTACACCTTC,CASSAGDSYYGYTF
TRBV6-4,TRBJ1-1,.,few,TGTGCCAGCAGTGAAGTTCTCGGGTTTGAAGCTTTCTTT,CASSEVLGFEAFF
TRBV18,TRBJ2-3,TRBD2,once,TGTGCCAGCTCAAAAACCGGGACTAGTTTAAGAGATACGCAGTATTTT,CASSKTGTSLRDTQYF
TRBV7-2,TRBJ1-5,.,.,TGTGCCAGCAGCTCTAGGGGGTTGGGGCAGCCCCAGCATTTT,CASSSRGLGQPQHF
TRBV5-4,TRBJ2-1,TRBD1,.,TGTGCCAGCAGCTTGGGGACAGGGACGAACTTCAATGAGCAGTTCTTC,CASSLGTGTNFNEQFF
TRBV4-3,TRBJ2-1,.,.,TGCGCCAGCAGCCAAGATAGTTCTCCGGCGGACAGATTCAATGAGCAGTTCTTC,CASSQDSSPADRFNEQFF
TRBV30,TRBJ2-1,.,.,TGTGCCTGGAGTGTACAGACTACCTCCTACAATGAGCAGTTCTTC,CAWSVQTTSYNEQFF
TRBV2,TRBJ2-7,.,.,TGTGCCAGCAGCGGAGTAGAGATTATAGCCTACGAGCAGTACTTC,CASSGVEIIAYEQYF
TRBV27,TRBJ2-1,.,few,TGTGCCAGCAGTCCACCCCTTAGCGGTCTTCGAGGGCAGTTCTTC,CASSPPLSGLRGQFF
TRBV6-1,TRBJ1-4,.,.,TGTGCCAGCAGAGAGGGAAGGCTGGATGAAAAACTGTTTTTT,CASREGRLDEKLFF
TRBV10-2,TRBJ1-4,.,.,TGCGCCAGCAAGGACCGTATAGGGGCGGAGGGAAAACTGTTTTTT,CASKDRIGAEGKLFF
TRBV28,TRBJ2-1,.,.,TGTGCCACCGGTCCTACTAACAATGAGCAGTTCTTC,CATGPTNNEQFF
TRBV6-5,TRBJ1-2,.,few,TGTGCCAGCAGTTACTCGGCAGGGGCTGTAAACTATGGCTACACCTTC,CASSYSAGAVNYGYTF
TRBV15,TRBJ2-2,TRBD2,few,TGTGCCACCAGCAGAGAACTAGCGGTCAACACCGGGGAGCTGTTTTTT,CATSRELAVNTGELFF
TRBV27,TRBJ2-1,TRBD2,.,TGTGCCAGCAGCTGGACTAGCGTGAATGAGCAGTTCTTC,CASSWTSVNEQFF
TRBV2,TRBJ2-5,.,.,TGTGCCAGCAGCGTCGGACTCTCCCAAGAGACCCAGTACTTC,CASSVGLSQETQYF
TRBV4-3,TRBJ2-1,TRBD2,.,TGCGCCAGCAGCCAAGAGCGGGAGCCCTACAATGAGCAGTTCTTC,CASSQEREPYNEQFF
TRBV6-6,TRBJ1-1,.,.,TGTGCCAGCAGTCCTAGCCTCAAGGGCACTGAAGCTTTCTTT,CASSPSLKGTEAFF